The following is a T cell receptor (beta chain) sequence with its context. Its cognate antigen is unknown. This record belongs to a study of blood T cells in healthy people across ages. Using a J-beta primer mix together with a sample-barcoded 5' primer, a second PCR was run for roughly 6 to 11 cycles. TCRdb recomputed calls from the 5' RACE reads with MiXCR, one row per CDR3 protein. Found here are about 590,000 distinct CDR3 sequences, 25% to 30% of them singletons; the top ten hold approximately 15%. Overall study results and limits: Per million T cells, TCR beta diversity dropped roughly linearly as age increased. Relative to aged donors, long-lived donors carried more naive CD4+ cells and displayed higher diversity.

For every donor, a draw yielded around 10 milliliters of peripheral blood. Material for sequencing was blood. This receptor was taken from a woman over 75 in good health.

CDR3 region: CASSAVGTSTDTQYF. CDR3 bases: TGTGCCAGCAGCGCCGTGGGGACTAGCACAGATACGCAGTATTTT. The chain uses TRBV9 and TRBJ2-3, with a weak D call TRBD2 (6 bases). The CDR3 is made up of 15 amino acids. Germline loops: CDR1 SGDLS, CDR2 YYNGEE. V gave up 3 bases and J gave up 0 bases, with 11 bases separating them.